This TCR beta chain stems from a study of blood T cells in healthy people across ages. Across the study: Using template switching, researchers captured about one barcoded beta molecule for each two T cells. Study outcomes and limitations: In the absence of known donor CMV status, changes in expanded clonotypes were possibly confounded.

As concerns this clonotype: Antigen unknown.

Combining a sample-barcoded 5' primer with a J-beta primer mix, a second PCR ran for roughly 6 to 12 cycles. TCRdb re-called the 5' RACE reads with MiXCR, one entry per CDR3 protein. The sample lists under 2 million distinct CDR3 sequences; about 35% were seen once. The sequence was obtained from a woman under 40 in good health. Sequenced sample: blood.

Here the CDR3 DNA reads TGTGCCAGCAGCCCACGGGTCCTCCCACCGTCTGAGACCCAGTACTTC. Its translation: CASSPRVLPPSETQYF. This chain connects TRBV7-2 to TRBJ2-5; no firm D call. The CDR3 extends over 16 amino acids. Germline assignment: CDR1 SGHTA and CDR2 FQGNSA. The V end lost 5 bases, the J end lost 5 bases, and 21 bases lay between the germline ends.